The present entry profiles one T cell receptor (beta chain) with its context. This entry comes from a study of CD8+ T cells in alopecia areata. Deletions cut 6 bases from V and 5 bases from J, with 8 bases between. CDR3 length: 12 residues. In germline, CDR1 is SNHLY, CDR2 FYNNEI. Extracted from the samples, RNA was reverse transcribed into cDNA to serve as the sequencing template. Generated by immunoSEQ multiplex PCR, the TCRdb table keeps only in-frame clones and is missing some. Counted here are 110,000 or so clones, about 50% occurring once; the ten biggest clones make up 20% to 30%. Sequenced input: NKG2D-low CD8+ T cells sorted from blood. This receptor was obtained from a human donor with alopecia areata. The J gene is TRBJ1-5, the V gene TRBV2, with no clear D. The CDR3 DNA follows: TGTGCCAGCAGGGAGGGAGATCAGCCCCAGCATTTT. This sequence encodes CASREGDQPQHF. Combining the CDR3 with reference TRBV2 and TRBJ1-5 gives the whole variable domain EPEVTQTPSHQVTQMGQEVILRCVPISNHLYFYWYRQILGQKVEFLVSFYNNEISEKSEIFDDQFSVERPDGSNFTLKIRSTKLEDSAMYFCASREGDQPQHFGDGTRLSIL.